This T cell receptor (beta chain) was obtained from a study of blood T cell repertoires in COVID-19. Study at large: Some COVID-19 samples were acute and others convalescent; all came from the United States, Italy and Spain. Nucleic acid was either cDNA or gDNA, and it came from T cells, B-cell-depleted T cells, or PBMCs.

In the original analysis: Amplified reference gene primers provided the basis for estimating nucleated cell counts. Profiled with immunoSEQ multiplex PCR; TCRdb holds only in-frame clones, not every one. The D gene and trimming were derived from the DNA, and the V and J assignments and clone size from that table. The sample holds nearly 25,000 clones, about 92% seen once. The V and J ends lost 4 bases and 6 bases respectively, with 16 bases between them. The CDR3 extends over 15 amino acids. From germline, CDR1 is SGHKS and CDR2 YYEKEE (reference sequence). The V gene is TRBV5-5, the J gene TRBJ2-2; D is unclear. The receptor was isolated from a man aged 70-80 years with active COVID-19. The sequencing sample was made of peripheral blood. As DNA, the CDR3 is TGTGCCAGCAGCCCTTACGGAGTCTTGGCCGGGGAGCTGTTTTTT. It encodes CASSPYGVLAGELFF.